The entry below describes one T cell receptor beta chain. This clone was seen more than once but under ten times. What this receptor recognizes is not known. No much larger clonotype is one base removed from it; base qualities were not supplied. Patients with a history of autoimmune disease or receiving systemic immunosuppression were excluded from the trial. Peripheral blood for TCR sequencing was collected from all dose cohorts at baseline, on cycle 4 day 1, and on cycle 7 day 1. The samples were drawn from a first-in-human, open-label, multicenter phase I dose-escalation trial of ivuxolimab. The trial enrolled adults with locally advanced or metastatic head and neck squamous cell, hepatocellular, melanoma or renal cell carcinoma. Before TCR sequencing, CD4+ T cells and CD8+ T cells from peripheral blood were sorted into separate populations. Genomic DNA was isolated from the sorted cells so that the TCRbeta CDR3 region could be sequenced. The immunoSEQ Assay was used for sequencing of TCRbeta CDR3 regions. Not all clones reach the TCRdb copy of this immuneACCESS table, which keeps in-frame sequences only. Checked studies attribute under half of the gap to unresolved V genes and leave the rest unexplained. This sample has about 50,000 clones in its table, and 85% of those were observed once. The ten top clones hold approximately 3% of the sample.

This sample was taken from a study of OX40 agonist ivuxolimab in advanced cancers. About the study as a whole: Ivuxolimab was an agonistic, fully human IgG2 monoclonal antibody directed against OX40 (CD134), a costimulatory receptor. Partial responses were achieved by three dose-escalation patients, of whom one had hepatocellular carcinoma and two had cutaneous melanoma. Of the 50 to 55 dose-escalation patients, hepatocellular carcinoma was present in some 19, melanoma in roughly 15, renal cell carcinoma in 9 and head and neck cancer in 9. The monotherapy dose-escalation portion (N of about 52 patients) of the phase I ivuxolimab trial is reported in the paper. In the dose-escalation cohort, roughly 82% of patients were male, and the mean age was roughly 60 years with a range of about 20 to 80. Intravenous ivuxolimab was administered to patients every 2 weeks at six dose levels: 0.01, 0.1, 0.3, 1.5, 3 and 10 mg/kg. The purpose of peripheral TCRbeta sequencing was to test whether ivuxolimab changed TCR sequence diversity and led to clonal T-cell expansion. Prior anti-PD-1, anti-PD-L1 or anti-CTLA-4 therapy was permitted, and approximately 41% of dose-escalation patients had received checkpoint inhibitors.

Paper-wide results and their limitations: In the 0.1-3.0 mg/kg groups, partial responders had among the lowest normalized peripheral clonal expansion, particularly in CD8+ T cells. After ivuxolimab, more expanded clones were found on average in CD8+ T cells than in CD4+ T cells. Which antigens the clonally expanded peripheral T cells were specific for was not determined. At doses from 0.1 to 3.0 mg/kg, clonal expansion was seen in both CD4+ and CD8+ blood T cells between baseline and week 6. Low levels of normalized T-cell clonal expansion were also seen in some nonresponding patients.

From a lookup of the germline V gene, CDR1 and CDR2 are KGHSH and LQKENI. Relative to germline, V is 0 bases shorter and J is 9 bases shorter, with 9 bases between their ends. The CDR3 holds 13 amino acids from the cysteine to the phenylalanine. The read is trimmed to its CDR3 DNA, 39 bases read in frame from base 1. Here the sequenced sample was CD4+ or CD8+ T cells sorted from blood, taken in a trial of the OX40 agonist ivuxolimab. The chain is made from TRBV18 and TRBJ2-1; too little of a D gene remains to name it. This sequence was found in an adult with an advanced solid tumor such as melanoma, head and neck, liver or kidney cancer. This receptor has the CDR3 CASSPPEKGEQFF. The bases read TGTGCCAGCTCACCACCGGAAAAGGGTGAGCAGTTCTTC.